Given below is one TCR beta chain in context. It was during active infection that Seattle patients were enrolled and then longitudinally followed. The data belong to a study of blood T cell repertoires in COVID-19. Overall study: Whether acute or convalescent, the COVID-19 samples came from the United States, Italy and Spain.

This CDR3 region has 15 residues. V lost 10 bases to trimming and J lost 2 bases; unmatched junction nucleotides: 10. The germline CDR1 and CDR2 sequences are KGHDR and SFDVKD. In the original workflow: Amplifying reference gene primers gave estimates of nucleated cell counts. Measured with immunoSEQ multiplex PCR; TCRdb has only the in-frame clones, and not every one. V and J calls and clone size are given by that table; D and trimming were obtained from the DNA. The table records 200,000 to 300,000 clones, more than 85% of them present only once. This clonotype was sampled from a woman aged 60 to 75 with COVID-19, enrolled during active disease. This chain joins TRBV24-1 and TRBJ2-1; 7 bases map to TRBD1. Sequencing was done on a sample of peripheral blood. Here the CDR3 reads CATGTIQGTYNEQFF. CDR3 nucleotide sequence: TGTGCCACGGGCACCATACAGGGGACCTACAATGAGCAGTTCTTC.